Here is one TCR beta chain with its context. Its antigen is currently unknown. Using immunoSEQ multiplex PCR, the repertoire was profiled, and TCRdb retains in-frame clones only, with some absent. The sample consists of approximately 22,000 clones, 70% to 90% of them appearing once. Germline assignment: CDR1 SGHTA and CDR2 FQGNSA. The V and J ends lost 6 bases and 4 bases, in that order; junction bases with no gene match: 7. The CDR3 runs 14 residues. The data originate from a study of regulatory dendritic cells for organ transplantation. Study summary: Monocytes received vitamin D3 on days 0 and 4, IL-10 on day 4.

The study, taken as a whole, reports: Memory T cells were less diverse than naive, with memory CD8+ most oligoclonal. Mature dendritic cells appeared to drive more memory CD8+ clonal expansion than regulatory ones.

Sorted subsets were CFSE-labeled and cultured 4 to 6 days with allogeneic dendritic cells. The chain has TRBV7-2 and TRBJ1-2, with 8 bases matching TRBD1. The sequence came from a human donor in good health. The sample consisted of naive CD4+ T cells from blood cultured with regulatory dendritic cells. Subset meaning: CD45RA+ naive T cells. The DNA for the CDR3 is TGTGCCAGCAGGGAAGGTACAGGGGGCTATGGCTACACCTTC. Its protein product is CASREGTGGYGYTF.